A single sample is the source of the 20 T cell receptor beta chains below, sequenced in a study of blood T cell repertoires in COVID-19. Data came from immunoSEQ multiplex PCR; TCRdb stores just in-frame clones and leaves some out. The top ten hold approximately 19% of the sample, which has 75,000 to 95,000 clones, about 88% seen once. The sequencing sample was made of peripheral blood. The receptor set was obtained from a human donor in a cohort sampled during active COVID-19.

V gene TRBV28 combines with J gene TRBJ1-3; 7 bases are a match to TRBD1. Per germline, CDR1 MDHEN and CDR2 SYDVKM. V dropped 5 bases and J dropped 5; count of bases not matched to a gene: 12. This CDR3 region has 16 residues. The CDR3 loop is CASSLGTAYVRNTIYF. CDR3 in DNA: TGTGCCAGCAGTCTGGGGACAGCCTACGTGCGAAACACCATATATTTT.

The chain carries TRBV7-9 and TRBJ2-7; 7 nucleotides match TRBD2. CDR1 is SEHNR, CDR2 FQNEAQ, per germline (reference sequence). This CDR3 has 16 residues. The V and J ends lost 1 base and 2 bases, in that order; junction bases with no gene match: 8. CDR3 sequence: CASSLGGGIAPYEQYF. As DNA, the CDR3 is TGTGCCAGCAGCTTAGGGGGGGGGATCGCTCCCTACGAGCAGTACTTC. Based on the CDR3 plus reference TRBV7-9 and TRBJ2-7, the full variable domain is DTGVSQNPRHKITKRGQNVTFRCDPISEHNRLYWYRQTLGQGPEFLTYFQNEAQLEKSRLLSDRFSAERPKGSFSTLEIQRTEQGDSAMYLCASSLGGGIAPYEQYFGPGTRLTVT.

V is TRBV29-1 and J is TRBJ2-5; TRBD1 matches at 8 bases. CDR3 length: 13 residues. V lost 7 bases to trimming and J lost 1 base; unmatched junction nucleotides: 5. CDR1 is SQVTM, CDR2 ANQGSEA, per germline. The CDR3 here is CSALGQGQETQYF. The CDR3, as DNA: TGCAGCGCGTTAGGACAGGGCCAAGAGACCCAGTACTTC.

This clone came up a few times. CDR3 nucleotide sequence: TGTGCCAGCAGCCAAGATTCGAGTAGCGGAAACATTCAGTACTTC. Encoded protein: CASSQDSSSGNIQYF. The J gene is TRBJ2-4, the V gene TRBV4-2, with a possible D match to TRBD2 (6 bases). The V end lost 0 bases, the J end lost 6 bases, and 12 bases lay between the germline ends. Germline CDR1 is LGHNA and CDR2 is YNFKEQ. The CDR3 length is 15 residues.

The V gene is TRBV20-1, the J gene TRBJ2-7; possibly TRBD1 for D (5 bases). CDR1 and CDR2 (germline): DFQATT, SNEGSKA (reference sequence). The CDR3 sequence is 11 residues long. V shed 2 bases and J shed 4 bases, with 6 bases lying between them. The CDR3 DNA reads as TGCAGTGCTAGACAGGGTTACGAGCAGTACTTC. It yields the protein CSARQGYEQYF.

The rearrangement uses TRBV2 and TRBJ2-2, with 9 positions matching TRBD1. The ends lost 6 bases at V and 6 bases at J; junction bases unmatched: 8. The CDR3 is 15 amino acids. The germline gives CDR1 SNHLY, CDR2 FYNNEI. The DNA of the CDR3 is TGTGCCAGCAGCCGGGACAGGGAGTTGGCCGGGGAGCTGTTTTTT. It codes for CASSRDRELAGELFF.

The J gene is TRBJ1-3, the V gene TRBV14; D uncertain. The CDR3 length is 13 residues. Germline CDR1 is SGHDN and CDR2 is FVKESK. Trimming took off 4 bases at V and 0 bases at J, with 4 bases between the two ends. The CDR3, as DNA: TGTGCCAGCAGCCTATTCTCTGGAAACACCATATATTTT. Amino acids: CASSLFSGNTIYF.

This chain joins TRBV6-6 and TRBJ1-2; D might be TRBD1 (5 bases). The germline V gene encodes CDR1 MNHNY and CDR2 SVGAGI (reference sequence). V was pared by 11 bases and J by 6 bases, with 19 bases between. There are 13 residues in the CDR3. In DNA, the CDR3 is TGTGCCGGCCGACAGACCCGTATGGATGGCTACACCTTC. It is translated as CAGRQTRMDGYTF.

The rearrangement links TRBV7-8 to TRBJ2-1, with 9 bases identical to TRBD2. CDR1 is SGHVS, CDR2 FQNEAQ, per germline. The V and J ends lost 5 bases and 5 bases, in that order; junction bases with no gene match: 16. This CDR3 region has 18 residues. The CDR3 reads CASSPSISGSKAHNEQFF. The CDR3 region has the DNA TGTGCCAGCAGCCCAAGTATTAGCGGGAGTAAGGCCCACAATGAGCAGTTCTTC.

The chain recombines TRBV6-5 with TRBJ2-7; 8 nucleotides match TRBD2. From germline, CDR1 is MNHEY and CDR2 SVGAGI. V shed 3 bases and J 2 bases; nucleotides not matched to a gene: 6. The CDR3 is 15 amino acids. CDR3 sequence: CASSYFRGGTYEQYF. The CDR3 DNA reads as TGTGCCAGCAGTTATTTTCGGGGGGGCACCTACGAGCAGTACTTC.

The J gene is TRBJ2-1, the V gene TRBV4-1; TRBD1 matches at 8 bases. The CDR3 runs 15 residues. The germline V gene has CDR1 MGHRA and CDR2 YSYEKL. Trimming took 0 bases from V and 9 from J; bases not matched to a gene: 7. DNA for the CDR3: TGCGCCAGCAGCCAAGAGGGACAGGTCGCGGGTGAGCAGTTCTTC. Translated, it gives CASSQEGQVAGEQFF.

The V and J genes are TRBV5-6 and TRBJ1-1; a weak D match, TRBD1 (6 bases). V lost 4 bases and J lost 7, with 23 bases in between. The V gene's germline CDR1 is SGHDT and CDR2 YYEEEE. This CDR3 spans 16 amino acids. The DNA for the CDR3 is TGTGCCAGCAGCCCCCGGCGCTTCCGGGACACCGATGAAGCTTTCTTT. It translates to CASSPRRFRDTDEAFF.

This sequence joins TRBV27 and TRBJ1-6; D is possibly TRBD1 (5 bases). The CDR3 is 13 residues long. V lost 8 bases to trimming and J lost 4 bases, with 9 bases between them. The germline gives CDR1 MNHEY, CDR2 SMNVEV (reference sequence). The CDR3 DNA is TGTGCCAGCGGGGGAGGGTATAATTCACCCCTCCACTTT. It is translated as CASGGGYNSPLHF.

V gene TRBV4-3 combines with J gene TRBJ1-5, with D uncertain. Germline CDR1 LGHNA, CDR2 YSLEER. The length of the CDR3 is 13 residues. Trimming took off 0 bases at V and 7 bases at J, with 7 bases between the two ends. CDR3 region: CASSQDRVQPQHF. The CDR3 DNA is TGCGCCAGCAGCCAAGATCGGGTGCAGCCCCAGCATTTT.

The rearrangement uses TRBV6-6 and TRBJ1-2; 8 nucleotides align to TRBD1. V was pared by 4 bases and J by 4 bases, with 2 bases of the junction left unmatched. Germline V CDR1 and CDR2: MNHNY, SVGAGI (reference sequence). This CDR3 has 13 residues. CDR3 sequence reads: CASSSDRAYGYTF. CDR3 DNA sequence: TGTGCCAGCAGTTCGGACAGGGCCTATGGCTACACCTTC.

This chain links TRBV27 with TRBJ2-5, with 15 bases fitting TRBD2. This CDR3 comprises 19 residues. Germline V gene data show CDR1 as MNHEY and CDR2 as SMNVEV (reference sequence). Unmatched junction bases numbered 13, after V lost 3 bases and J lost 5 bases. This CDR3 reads CASSFSGTSGRRGRETQYF. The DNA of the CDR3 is TGTGCCAGCAGTTTCTCCGGGACTAGCGGGAGGAGGGGCAGGGAGACCCAGTACTTC.

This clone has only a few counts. For the CDR3, the DNA is TGTGCCATCAGTGAGGTGGCTAGCGGGAGCCCCGGGTACAATGAGCAGTTCTTC. Translated, it gives CAISEVASGSPGYNEQFF. The chain couples TRBV10-3 to TRBJ2-1; 10 nucleotides agree with TRBD2. Germline loops: CDR1 ENHRY, CDR2 SYGVKD. Unmatched junction bases numbered 11, after V lost 2 bases and J lost 4 bases. The CDR3 spans 18 residues.

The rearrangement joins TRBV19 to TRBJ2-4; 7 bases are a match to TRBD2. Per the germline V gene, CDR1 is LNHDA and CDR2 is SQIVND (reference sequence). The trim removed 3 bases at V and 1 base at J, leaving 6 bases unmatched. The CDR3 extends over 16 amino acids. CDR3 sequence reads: CASSISGGLAKNIQYF. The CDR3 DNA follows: TGTGCCAGTAGTATCTCGGGGGGTTTGGCCAAAAACATTCAGTACTTC.

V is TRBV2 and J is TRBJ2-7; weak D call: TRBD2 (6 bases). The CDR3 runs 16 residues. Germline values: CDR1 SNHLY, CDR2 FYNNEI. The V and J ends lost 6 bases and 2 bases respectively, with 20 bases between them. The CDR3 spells CASRPLLRDFPYEQYF. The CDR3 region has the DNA TGTGCCAGCAGACCACTACTCCGGGACTTCCCCTACGAGCAGTACTTC.

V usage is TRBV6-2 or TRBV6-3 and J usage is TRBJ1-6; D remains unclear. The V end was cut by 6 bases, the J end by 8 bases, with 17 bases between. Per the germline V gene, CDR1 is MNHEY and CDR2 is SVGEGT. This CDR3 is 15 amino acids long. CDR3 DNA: TGTGCCAGCAGCCCCGGGTCCTCGAGCCATTCACCCCTCCACTTT. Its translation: CASSPGSSSHSPLHF.